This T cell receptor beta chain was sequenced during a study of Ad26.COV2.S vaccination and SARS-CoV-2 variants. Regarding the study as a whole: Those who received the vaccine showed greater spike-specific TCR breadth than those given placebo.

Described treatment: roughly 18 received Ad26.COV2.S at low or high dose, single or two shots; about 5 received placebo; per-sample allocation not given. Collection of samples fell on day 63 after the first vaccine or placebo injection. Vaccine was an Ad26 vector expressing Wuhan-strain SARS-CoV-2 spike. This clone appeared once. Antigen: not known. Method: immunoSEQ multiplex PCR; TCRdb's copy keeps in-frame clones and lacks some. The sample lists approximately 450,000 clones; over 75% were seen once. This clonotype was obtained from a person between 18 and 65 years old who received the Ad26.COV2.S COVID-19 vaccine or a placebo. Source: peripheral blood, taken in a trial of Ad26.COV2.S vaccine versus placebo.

CDR3 bases: TGTGCCAGCAGTTACTGGTCGGGGGAGCTGTTTTTT. It specifies CASSYWSGELFF. V gene TRBV6-2 or TRBV6-3 combines with J gene TRBJ2-2; D is ambiguous. Germline loops: CDR1 MNHEY, CDR2 SVGEGT. V was cut by 1 base and J by 8 bases, with 5 bases left in between. The length of the CDR3 is 12 residues.